The rows below give T cell receptor beta chains drawn from one sample of a study of post-analysis software for immune sequencing data. TCRdb reprocessed the PCR reads with MiXCR, giving one entry per CDR3 protein. The sample contains 650,000 to 850,000 distinct CDR3 sequences, around 42% of which appear only once. Sequenced input: blood. Source of these receptors: a girl aged 10 to 17 with multiple sclerosis. Each CDR3 is given with its conserved first and last residue. Each record gives: V gene, J gene, clone size, D gene, CDR3 protein, CDR3 DNA. The D gene is left open where the match is weak. Rows give clone size only sometimes, using once, few, many, or a class for an expanded clone.

>TRBV15|TRBJ2-3|.|.
CATSRVPYTDTQYF
TGTGCCACCAGCAGAGTCCCCTACACAGATACGCAGTATTTT
>TRBV11-3|TRBJ2-3|few|.
CASSPRLSSTDTQYF
TGTGCCAGCAGCCCACGTTTGTCTTCCACAGATACGCAGTATTTT
>TRBV6-5|TRBJ2-1|.|TRBD2
CASSYAIPGLAGRVNEQFF
TGTGCCAGCAGTTACGCCATCCCGGGACTAGCGGGTAGAGTCAATGAGCAGTTCTTC
>TRBV10-3|TRBJ2-1|.|TRBD2
CAISGDVSSGMSSYNEQFF
TGTGCCATCAGTGGGGACGTTTCTAGCGGGATGAGCTCCTACAATGAGCAGTTCTTC
>TRBV10-3|TRBJ1-5|.|.
CAISESRGGSSNHPQHF
TGTGCCATCAGTGAGTCGAGGGGGGGCAGTAGCAATCACCCCCAGCATTTT
>TRBV6-5|TRBJ2-7|.|.
CASSYDAGPRFSEQYF
TGTGCCAGCAGTTACGACGCAGGACCACGGTTCTCCGAGCAGTACTTC
>TRBV5-1|TRBJ2-7|.|TRBD1
CASSPRRTGETYEQYF
TGCGCCAGCAGCCCGAGAAGGACAGGGGAAACCTACGAGCAGTACTTC
>TRBV9|TRBJ2-6|.|.
CASSVDGSGANVLTF
TGTGCCAGCAGCGTAGACGGCTCTGGGGCCAACGTCCTGACTTTC
>TRBV12-3/TRBV12-4|TRBJ1-1|few|.
CASSLLHSMNTEAFF
TGTGCCAGCAGTTTACTTCACAGCATGAACACTGAAGCTTTCTTT
>TRBV10-3|TRBJ1-5|few|.
CAISPGPNQPQHF
TGTGCCATCAGTCCAGGCCCCAATCAGCCCCAGCATTTT
>TRBV6-5|TRBJ2-7|.|.
CASSGPSFEQYF
TGTGCCAGCAGTGGACCTAGCTTCGAGCAGTACTTC
>TRBV6-1|TRBJ1-2|few|.
CASTRKDIPSGNYGYTF
TGTGCCAGCACACGGAAGGACATCCCTTCGGGGAACTATGGCTACACCTTC
>TRBV6-5|TRBJ2-5|.|TRBD2
CASSYTLTSGTYQETQYF
TGTGCCAGCAGTTACACCTTGACTAGCGGGACTTACCAAGAGACCCAGTACTTC
>TRBV11-3|TRBJ2-1|.|TRBD1
CASSSRDRLDNEQFF
TGTGCCAGCAGCTCTCGGGACAGGTTGGACAATGAGCAGTTCTTC
>TRBV25-1|TRBJ2-7|.|.
CASSDPRDYEQYF
TGTGCCAGCAGTGATCCTCGAGACTACGAGCAGTACTTC
>TRBV6-1|TRBJ1-1|once|TRBD1
CASPPAGGRNTEAFF
TGTGCCAGCCCACCCGCAGGGGGCCGAAACACTGAAGCTTTCTTT
>TRBV28|TRBJ2-7|.|.
CASRDGYYEQYF
TGTGCCTCCCGGGACGGATACTACGAGCAGTACTTC
>TRBV10-3|TRBJ2-7|.|TRBD2
CAISESLAGGDEQYF
TGTGCCATCAGTGAGTCGCTAGCGGGAGGGGACGAGCAGTACTTC
>TRBV7-2|TRBJ2-7|.|TRBD2
CASSWGLAGAEQYF
TGTGCCAGCAGCTGGGGACTAGCGGGTGCTGAGCAGTACTTC
>TRBV12-3/TRBV12-4|TRBJ2-1|.|.
CASTFRATDNEQFF
TGTGCCAGCACCTTCCGGGCCACTGACAATGAGCAGTTCTTC
>TRBV7-9|TRBJ1-1|.|.
CASSPTIGGKTEAFF
TGTGCCAGCAGCCCCACCATCGGAGGGAAGACTGAAGCTTTCTTT
>TRBV20-1|TRBJ2-3|.|.
CSARGTRPLAPTDTQYF
TGCAGTGCTAGAGGCACTCGACCGCTAGCGCCAACAGATACGCAGTATTTT
>TRBV12-3/TRBV12-4|TRBJ2-6|.|TRBD2
CASSLGLAGGGGANVLTF
TGTGCCAGCAGTTTAGGTCTAGCGGGAGGCGGTGGGGCCAACGTCCTGACTTTC
>TRBV15|TRBJ2-5|.|TRBD1
CATGSLTGVPGETQYF
TGTGCCACCGGCAGTCTGACAGGGGTTCCGGGAGAGACCCAGTACTTC
>TRBV5-6|TRBJ2-5|few|TRBD1
CASSGDRAETQYF
TGTGCCAGCAGCGGCGACAGGGCGGAGACCCAGTACTTC
>TRBV7-9|TRBJ2-3|.|.
CASSSTLLVPWQYF
TGTGCCAGCAGCTCAACCTTATTGGTCCCGTGGCAGTATTTT
>TRBV7-2|TRBJ2-2|.|.
CASSFDRLANTGELFF
TGTGCCAGCAGCTTCGACCGACTAGCGAACACCGGGGAGCTGTTTTTT
>TRBV7-8|TRBJ1-5|few|TRBD1
CASSIGQGNQPQHF
TGTGCCAGCAGCATAGGACAGGGCAATCAGCCCCAGCATTTT
>TRBV20-1|TRBJ2-7|few|TRBD2
CSARVGSGSAFYEQYF
TGCAGTGCTAGAGTGGGTAGCGGGAGCGCCTTTTACGAGCAGTACTTC
>TRBV9|TRBJ1-2|.|.
CASSVRPQEGYTF
TGTGCCAGCAGCGTACGACCCCAGGAGGGCTACACCTTC
>TRBV4-2|TRBJ2-7|few|.
CASSQVGSPPREQYF
TGTGCCAGCAGCCAAGTCGGGAGCCCTCCTAGAGAGCAGTACTTC
>TRBV28|TRBJ2-1|.|TRBD2
CASSLTGTSGAGYNEQFF
TGTGCCAGCAGTTTAACTGGGACCAGCGGGGCGGGGTACAATGAGCAGTTCTTC
>TRBV15|TRBJ2-4|few|TRBD1
CATSRGDRNIQYF
TGTGCCACCAGCCGAGGGGACAGAAACATTCAGTACTTC
>TRBV7-3|TRBJ2-1|.|.
CASSLLSGQGAQGPYNEQFF
TGTGCCAGCAGCTTGCTTAGCGGGCAGGGGGCTCAAGGTCCCTACAATGAGCAGTTCTTC
>TRBV2|TRBJ2-1|.|.
CASSAEHLSYNEQFF
TGTGCCAGCAGCGCGGAACACCTCTCCTACAATGAGCAGTTCTTC
>TRBV29-1|TRBJ2-7|few|.
CSVESQDPYEQYF
TGCAGCGTTGAGAGCCAGGACCCATACGAGCAGTACTTC